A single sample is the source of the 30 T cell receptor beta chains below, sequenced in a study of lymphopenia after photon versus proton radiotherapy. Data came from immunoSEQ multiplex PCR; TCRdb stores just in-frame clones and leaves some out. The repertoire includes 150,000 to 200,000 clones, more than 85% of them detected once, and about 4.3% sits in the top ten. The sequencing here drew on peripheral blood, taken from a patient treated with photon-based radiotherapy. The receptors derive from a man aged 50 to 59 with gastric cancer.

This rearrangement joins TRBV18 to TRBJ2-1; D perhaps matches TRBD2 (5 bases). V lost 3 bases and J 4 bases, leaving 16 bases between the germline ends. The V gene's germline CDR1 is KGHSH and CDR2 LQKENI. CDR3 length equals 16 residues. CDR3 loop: CASSPERPSFYNEQFF. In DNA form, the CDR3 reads TGTGCCAGCTCACCCGAGCGGCCCTCGTTTTACAATGAGCAGTTCTTC. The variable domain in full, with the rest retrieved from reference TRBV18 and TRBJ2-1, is NAGVMQNPRHLVRRRGQEARLRCSPMKGHSHVYWYRQLPEEGLKFMVYLQKENIIDESGMPKERFSAEFPKEGPSILRIQQVVRGDSAAYFCASSPERPSFYNEQFFGPGTRLTVL.

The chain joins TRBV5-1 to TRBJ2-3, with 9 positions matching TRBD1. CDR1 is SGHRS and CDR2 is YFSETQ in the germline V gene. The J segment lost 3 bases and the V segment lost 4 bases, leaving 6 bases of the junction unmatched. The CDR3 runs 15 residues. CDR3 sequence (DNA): TGCGCCAGCAGCCGCCGGACAGGGGAGACAGATACGCAGTATTTT. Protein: CASSRRTGETDTQYF.

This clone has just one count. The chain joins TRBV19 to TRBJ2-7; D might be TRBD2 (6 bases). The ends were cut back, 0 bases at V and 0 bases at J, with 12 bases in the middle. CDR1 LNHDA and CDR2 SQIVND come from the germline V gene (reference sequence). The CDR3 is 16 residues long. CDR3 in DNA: TGTGCCAGTAGTATAGATGCGGGAATCCCCTCCTACGAGCAGTACTTC. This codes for CASSIDAGIPSYEQYF.

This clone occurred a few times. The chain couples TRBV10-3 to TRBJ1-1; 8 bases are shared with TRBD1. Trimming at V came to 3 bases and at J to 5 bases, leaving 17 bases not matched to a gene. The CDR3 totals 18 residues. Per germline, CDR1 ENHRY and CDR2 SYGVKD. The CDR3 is CAISEPGGQGLRGTEAFF. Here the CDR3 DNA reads TGTGCCATCAGTGAACCCGGAGGACAGGGACTCAGGGGAACTGAAGCTTTCTTT.

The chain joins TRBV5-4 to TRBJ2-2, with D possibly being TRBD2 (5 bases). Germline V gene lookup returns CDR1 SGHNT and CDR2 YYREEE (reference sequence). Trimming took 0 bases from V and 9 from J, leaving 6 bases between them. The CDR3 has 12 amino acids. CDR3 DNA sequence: TGTGCCAGCAGCTTGGGCGGGCGGGAGCTGTTTTTT. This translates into CASSLGGRELFF.

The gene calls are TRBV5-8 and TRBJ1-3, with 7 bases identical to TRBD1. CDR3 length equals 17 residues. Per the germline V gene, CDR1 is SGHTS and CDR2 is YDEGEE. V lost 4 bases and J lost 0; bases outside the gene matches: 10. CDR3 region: CASSPGQVINSGNTIYF. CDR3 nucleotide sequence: TGTGCCAGCAGCCCCGGACAGGTGATTAACTCTGGAAACACCATATATTTT. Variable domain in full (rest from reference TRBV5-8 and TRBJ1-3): EAGVTQSPTHLIKTRGQQATLRCSPISGHTSVYWYQQALGLGLQFLLWYDEGEERNRGNFPPRFSGRQFPNYSSELNVNALELEDSALYLCASSPGQVINSGNTIYFGEGSWLTVV.

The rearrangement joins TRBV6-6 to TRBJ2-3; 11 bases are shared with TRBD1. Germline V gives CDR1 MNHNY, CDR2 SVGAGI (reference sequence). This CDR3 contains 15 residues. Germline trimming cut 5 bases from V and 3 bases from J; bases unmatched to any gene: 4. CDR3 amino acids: CASSGQGAGTDTQYF. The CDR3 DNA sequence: TGTGCCAGCAGTGGACAGGGGGCTGGTACAGATACGCAGTATTTT.

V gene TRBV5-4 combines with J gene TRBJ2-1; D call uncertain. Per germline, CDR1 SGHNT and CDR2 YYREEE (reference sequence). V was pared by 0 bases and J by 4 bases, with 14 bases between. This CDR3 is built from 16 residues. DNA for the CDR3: TGTGCCAGCAGCTTGGCCGGACGCCAAGGGTACAATGAGCAGTTCTTC. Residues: CASSLAGRQGYNEQFF.

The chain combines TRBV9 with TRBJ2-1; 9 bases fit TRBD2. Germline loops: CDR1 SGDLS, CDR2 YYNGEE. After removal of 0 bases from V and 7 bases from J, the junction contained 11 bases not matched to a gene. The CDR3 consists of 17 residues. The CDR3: CASSVEGAGGPWNEQFF. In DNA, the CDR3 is TGTGCCAGCAGCGTAGAGGGAGCGGGAGGCCCCTGGAATGAGCAGTTCTTC.

CDR3 sequence reads: CASSFLTSGELFF. Written as DNA, the CDR3 is TGCGCCAGCAGCTTTTTGACATCCGGGGAGCTGTTTTTT. V and J are TRBV5-1 and TRBJ2-2; D not certain. This CDR3 has 13 residues. CDR1 is SGHRS and CDR2 is YFSETQ in the germline V gene. V lost 2 bases, J lost 6 bases, and 8 bases lay in between. Full variable domain (remainder filled in from reference TRBV5-1 and TRBJ2-2): KAGVTQTPRYLIKTRGQQVTLSCSPISGHRSVSWYQQTPGQGLQFLFEYFSETQRNKGNFPGRFSGRQFSNSRSEMNVSTLELGDSALYLCASSFLTSGELFFGEGSRLTVL.

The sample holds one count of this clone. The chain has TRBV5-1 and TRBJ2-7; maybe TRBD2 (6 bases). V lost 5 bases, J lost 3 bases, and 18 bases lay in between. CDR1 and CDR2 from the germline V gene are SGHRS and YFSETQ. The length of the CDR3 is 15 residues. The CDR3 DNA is TGCGCCAGCAGGATGGGCGGGGACGGAAACTACGAGCAGTACTTC. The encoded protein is CASRMGGDGNYEQYF.

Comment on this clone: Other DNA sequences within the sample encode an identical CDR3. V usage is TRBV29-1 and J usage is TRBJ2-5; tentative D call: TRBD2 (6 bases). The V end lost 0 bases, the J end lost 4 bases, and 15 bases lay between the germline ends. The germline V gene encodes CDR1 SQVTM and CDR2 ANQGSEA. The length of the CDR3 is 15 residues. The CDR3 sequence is CSVEDPGGRLETQYF. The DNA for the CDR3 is TGCAGCGTTGAAGATCCCGGGGGACGGTTAGAGACCCAGTACTTC.

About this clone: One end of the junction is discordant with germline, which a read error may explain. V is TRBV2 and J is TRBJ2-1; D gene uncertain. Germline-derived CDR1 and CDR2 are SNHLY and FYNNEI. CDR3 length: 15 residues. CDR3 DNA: TGTGCCAGCAGAGAAGGCCGGAGCTCCTACAATGAGCAGTTCTTC. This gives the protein CASREGRSSYNEQFF.

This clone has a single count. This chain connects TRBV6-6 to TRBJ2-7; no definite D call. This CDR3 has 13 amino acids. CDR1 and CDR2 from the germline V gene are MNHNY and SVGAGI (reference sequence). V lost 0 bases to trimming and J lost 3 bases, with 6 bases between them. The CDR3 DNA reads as TGTGCCAGCAGTTACTCGCGAGACTACGAGCAGTACTTC. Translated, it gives CASSYSRDYEQYF.

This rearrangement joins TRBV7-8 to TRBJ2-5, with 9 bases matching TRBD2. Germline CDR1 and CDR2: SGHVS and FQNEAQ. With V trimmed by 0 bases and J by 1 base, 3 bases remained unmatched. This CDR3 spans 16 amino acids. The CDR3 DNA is TGTGCCAGCAGCTTAGCGAGCGGGGGGTTCCAAGAGACCCAGTACTTC. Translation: CASSLASGGFQETQYF.

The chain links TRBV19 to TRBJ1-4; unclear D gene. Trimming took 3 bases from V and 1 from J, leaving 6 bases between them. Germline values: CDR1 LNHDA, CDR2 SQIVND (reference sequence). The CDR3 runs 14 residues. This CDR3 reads CASSIQLTNEKLFF. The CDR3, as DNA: TGTGCCAGTAGTATTCAACTAACTAATGAAAAACTGTTTTTT.

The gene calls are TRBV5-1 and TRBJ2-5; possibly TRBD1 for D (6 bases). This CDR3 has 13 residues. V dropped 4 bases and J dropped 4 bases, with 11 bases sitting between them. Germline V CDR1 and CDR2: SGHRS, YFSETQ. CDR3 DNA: TGCGCCAGCAGCATGACAGGTGGAGAGACCCAGTACTTC. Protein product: CASSMTGGETQYF.

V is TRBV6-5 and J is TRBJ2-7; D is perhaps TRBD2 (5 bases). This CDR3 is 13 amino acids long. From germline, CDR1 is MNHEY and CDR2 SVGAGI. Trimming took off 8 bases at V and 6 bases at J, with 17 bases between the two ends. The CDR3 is CASLGIIEGEQYF. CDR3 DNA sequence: TGTGCCAGCCTCGGGATTATTGAAGGCGAGCAGTACTTC.

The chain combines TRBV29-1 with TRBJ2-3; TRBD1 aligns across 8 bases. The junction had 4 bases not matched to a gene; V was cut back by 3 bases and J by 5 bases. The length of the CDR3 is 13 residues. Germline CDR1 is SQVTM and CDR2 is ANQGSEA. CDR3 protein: CSVEQGAGDTQYF. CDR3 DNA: TGCAGCGTTGAGCAGGGGGCTGGAGATACGCAGTATTTT.

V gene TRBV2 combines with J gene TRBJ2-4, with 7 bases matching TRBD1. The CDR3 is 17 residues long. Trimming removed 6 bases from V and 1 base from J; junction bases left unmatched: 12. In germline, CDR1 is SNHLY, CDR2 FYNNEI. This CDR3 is CASRPSDRVMAKNIQYF. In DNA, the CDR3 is TGTGCCAGCAGGCCTTCCGACAGGGTTATGGCCAAAAACATTCAGTACTTC.

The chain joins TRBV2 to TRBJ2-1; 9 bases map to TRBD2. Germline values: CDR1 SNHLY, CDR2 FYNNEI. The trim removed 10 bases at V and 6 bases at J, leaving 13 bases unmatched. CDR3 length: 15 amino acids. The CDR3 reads CATKTSGLTFNEQFF. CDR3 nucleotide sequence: TGTGCCACCAAGACTAGCGGCCTGACGTTCAATGAGCAGTTCTTC.

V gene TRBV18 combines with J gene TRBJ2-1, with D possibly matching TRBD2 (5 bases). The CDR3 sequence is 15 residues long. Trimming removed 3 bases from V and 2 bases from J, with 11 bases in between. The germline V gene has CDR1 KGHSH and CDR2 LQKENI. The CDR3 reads CASSPRTRAYNEQFF. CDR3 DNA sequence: TGTGCCAGCTCACCGCGGACTCGGGCCTACAATGAGCAGTTCTTC.

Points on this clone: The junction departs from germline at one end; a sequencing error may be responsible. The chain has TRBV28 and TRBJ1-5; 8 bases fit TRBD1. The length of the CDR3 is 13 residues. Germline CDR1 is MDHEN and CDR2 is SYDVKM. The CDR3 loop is CANSSQGARPQHF. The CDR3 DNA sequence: TGTGCCAACAGTTCTCAGGGGGCGAGGCCCCAGCATTTT.

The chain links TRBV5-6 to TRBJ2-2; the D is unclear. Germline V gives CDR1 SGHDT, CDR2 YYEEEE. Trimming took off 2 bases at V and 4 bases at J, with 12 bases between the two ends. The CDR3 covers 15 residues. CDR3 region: CASSFPTPTTGELFF. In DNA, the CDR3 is TGTGCCAGCAGCTTCCCGACTCCAACCACCGGGGAGCTGTTTTTT.

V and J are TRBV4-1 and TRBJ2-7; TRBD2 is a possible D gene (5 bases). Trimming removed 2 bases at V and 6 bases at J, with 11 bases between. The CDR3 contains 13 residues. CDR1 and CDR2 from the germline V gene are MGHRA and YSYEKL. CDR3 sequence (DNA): TGCGCCAGCAGCCAAACTACTAGGTTCGAGCAGTACTTC. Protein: CASSQTTRFEQYF.

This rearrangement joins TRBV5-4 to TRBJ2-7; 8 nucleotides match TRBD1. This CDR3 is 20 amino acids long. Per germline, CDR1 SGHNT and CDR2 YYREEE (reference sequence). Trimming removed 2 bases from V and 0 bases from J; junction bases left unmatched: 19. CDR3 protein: CASSLRGTGHRSYSSYEQYF. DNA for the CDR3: TGTGCCAGCAGCTTACGAGGGACAGGCCACCGCTCCTACTCCTCCTACGAGCAGTACTTC.

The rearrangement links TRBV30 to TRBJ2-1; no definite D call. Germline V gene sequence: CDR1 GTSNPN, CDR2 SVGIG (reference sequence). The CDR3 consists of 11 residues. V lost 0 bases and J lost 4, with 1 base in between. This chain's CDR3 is CAWSVYNEQFF. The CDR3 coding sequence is TGTGCCTGGAGTGTATACAATGAGCAGTTCTTC.

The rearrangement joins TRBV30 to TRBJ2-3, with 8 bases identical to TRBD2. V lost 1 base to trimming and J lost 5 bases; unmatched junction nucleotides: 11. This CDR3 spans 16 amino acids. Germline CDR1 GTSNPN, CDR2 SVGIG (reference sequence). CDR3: CAWSAPPGLAQDTQYF. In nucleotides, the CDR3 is TGTGCCTGGAGTGCCCCCCCAGGACTAGCCCAAGATACGCAGTATTTT.

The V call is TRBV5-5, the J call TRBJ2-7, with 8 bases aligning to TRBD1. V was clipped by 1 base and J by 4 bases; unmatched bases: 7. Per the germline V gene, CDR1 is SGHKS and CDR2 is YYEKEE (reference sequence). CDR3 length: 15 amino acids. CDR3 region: CASSLRQDRAYEQYF. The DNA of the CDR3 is TGTGCCAGCAGCTTGCGACAGGACAGGGCATACGAGCAGTACTTC.

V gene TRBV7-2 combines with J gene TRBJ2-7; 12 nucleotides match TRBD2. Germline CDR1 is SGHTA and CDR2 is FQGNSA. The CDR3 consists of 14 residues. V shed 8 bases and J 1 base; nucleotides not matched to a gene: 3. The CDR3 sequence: CASGTSGRSYEQYF. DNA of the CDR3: TGTGCCAGCGGCACTAGCGGGAGGTCCTACGAGCAGTACTTC. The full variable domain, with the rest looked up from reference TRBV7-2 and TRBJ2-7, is GAGVSQSPSNKVTEKGKDVELRCDPISGHTALYWYRQSLGQGLEFLIYFQGNSAPDKSGLPSDRFSAERTGGSVSTLTIQRTQQEDSAVYLCASGTSGRSYEQYFGPGTRLTVT.